The clone carrying this TCR beta chain was recorded many times. The data are from a study of patients and donors after allogeneic stem cell transplantation. Per the germline V gene, CDR1 is SGHRS and CDR2 is YFSETQ. This CDR3 is 13 amino acids long. The ends were cut back, 4 bases at V and 3 bases at J, with 11 bases in the middle. From the RT-PCR reads, TCRdb called clonotypes with MiXCR, one entry per CDR3 protein. The table includes 800,000 to 1,000,000 distinct CDR3 sequences, about 20% detected once. The sequencing sample was made of blood, either unsorted or a sorted T cell fraction (not recorded which). The TCR originated in a human donor who was either an allogeneic HSCT recipient or a stem cell or donor lymphocyte infusion donor (not recorded which). It is not recorded whose cells these are; they may come from a transplant donor. The chain is built from TRBV5-1 and TRBJ2-7; D is possibly TRBD1 (6 bases). CDR3 amino acids: CASSKGVGYEQYF. CDR3 DNA sequence: TGCGCCAGCAGCAAGGGGGTCGGCTACGAGCAGTACTTC.